This is a list of T cell receptor beta chains from one sample in a study of T cell clones after liver transplantation. This table comes from immunoSEQ multiplex PCR, and its TCRdb copy is limited to in-frame clones, with some not included. The sample records around 15,000 clones, 82% being singletons. Sequences were derived from CD8+ T cells from blood, sampled approximately 50 months after liver transplant. These receptor sequences come from a human patient who received a liver transplant. Part of the T cells may come from the graft donor. CDR3s include the opening cysteine and the closing phenylalanine or tryptophan. Each record gives: clone size, J gene, V gene, D gene, CDR3 protein, CDR3 DNA. A D gene is named only where the DNA matches it firmly. Clone size is stated in some rows and not others, as once, few, many or a class when expanded.

- | TRBJ2-7 | TRBV9 | - | CASSDPKNGTHSYEQYF | TGTGCCAGCAGCGACCCGAAAAACGGGACACACTCCTACGAGCAGTACTTC
- | TRBJ2-7 | TRBV7-6 | - | CASSLQPGQIYEQYF | TGTGCCAGCAGCTTACAACCGGGACAAATTTACGAGCAGTACTTC
once | TRBJ2-1 | TRBV27 | - | CASSLFGSYNEQFF | TGTGCCAGCAGTTTATTTGGCTCCTACAATGAGCAGTTCTTC
- | TRBJ1-2 | TRBV7-8 | TRBD1 | CASSQQGSYGYTF | TGTGCCAGCAGCCAACAGGGGTCCTATGGCTACACCTTC
- | TRBJ2-7 | TRBV9 | - | CASSVGVGSYEQYF | TGTGCCAGCAGCGTAGGCGTAGGCTCCTACGAGCAGTACTTC
- | TRBJ2-7 | TRBV5-1 | TRBD2 | CASSIGLAGPTYYEQYF | TGCGCCAGCAGCATCGGACTAGCGGGGCCGACCTATTACGAGCAGTACTTC
once | TRBJ1-1 | TRBV13 | - | CASSSVTGFTEAFF | TGTGCCAGCAGCTCGGTAACAGGGTTCACTGAAGCTTTCTTT
- | TRBJ2-1 | TRBV9 | TRBD2 | CASSVAAPGSIAGGLREQFF | TGTGCCAGCAGCGTAGCTGCCCCAGGATCGATAGCGGGGGGGTTACGTGAGCAGTTCTTC
- | TRBJ2-7 | TRBV27 | - | CASSHAFPYEQYF | TGTGCCAGCAGCCACGCCTTCCCCTACGAGCAGTACTTC
- | TRBJ1-2 | TRBV4-3 | - | CASSHSRPAGQHYGYTF | TGCGCCAGCAGCCACTCCCGACCGGCAGGACAGCACTATGGCTACACCTTC
few | TRBJ2-7 | TRBV10-3 | TRBD2 | CAIAGTSGEISYEQYF | TGTGCCATCGCCGGGACTAGCGGGGAGATTTCCTACGAGCAGTACTTC
once | TRBJ2-2 | TRBV7-3 | - | CASTQVGVGELFF | TGTGCCAGCACCCAAGTCGGGGTGGGGGAGCTGTTTTTT
- | TRBJ1-4 | TRBV6-5 | TRBD1 | CASSYSTGVAGKLFF | TGTGCCAGCAGTTACTCAACAGGGGTGGCAGGAAAACTGTTTTTT
- | TRBJ1-3 | TRBV9 | - | CASSGWEGNTIYF | TGTGCCAGCAGCGGTTGGGAGGGAAACACCATATATTTT
- | TRBJ2-1 | TRBV7-9 | - | CASSPGPGEQFF | TGTGCCAGCAGTCCCGGACCCGGAGAGCAGTTCTTC
- | TRBJ2-2 | TRBV5-4 | - | CASSPEGVGGELFF | TGTGCCAGCAGCCCAGAGGGGGTTGGCGGGGAGCTGTTTTTT
- | TRBJ2-3 | TRBV4-3 | TRBD2 | CASSPSSGGAGDTQYF | TGCGCCAGCAGCCCCTCTAGCGGGGGGGCGGGAGATACGCAGTATTTT
- | TRBJ2-1 | TRBV7-9 | - | CASSPGGNEQFF | TGTGCCAGCAGCCCCGGGGGAAATGAGCAGTTCTTC
- | TRBJ1-1 | TRBV4-3 | - | CASSFGTGTEAFF | TGCGCCAGCAGTTTTGGGACGGGCACTGAAGCTTTCTTT
few | TRBJ2-1 | TRBV15 | TRBD1 | CATSRPDRSEQFF | TGTGCCACCAGCCGGCCGGACAGGTCTGAGCAGTTCTTC
- | TRBJ2-2 | TRBV6-5 | - | CASSYSGLSGELFF | TGTGCCAGCAGTTACTCGGGGCTCTCCGGGGAGCTGTTTTTT
- | TRBJ2-2 | TRBV6-1 | TRBD2 | CASSDTLAPVYTGELFF | TGTGCCAGCAGTGACACACTAGCGCCAGTTTACACCGGGGAGCTGTTTTTT
- | TRBJ1-5 | TRBV29-1 | - | CSVEEGGGQPQHF | TGCAGCGTTGAAGAAGGGGGGGGACAGCCCCAGCATTTT
- | TRBJ1-2 | TRBV19 | - | CASSIWLGTPDYGYTF | TGTGCCAGTAGTATCTGGTTAGGAACACCAGACTATGGCTACACCTTC
- | TRBJ1-1 | TRBV7-9 | TRBD1 | CASSPTDRGGTEAFF | TGTGCCAGCAGCCCTACGGACAGGGGAGGGACTGAAGCTTTCTTT
- | TRBJ2-1 | TRBV5-1 | TRBD2 | CASSSTSGGANEQFF | TGCGCCAGCAGCTCCACTAGCGGGGGGGCTAATGAGCAGTTCTTC
- | TRBJ2-5 | TRBV28 | - | CASSSLLETEETQYF | TGTGCCAGCAGTTCCCTGCTCGAGACAGAAGAGACCCAGTACTTC
- | TRBJ1-2 | TRBV7-6 | - | CASSLDWGTGNGYTF | TGTGCCAGCAGCTTAGATTGGGGGACGGGGAACGGCTACACCTTC
- | TRBJ2-7 | TRBV4-1 | - | CASSPPPPGLLSYEQYF | TGCGCCAGCAGCCCCCCCCCGCCGGGGTTACTCTCCTACGAGCAGTACTTC